Listed here are 9 T cell receptor beta chains from one sample, sequenced in a study of CD8 T cells in Susac syndrome. The RNA input was roughly 0.45 to 1 ug, and it was reverse transcribed with random hexamers. TCRdb reprocessed the immunoSEQ multiplex PCR reads via MiXCR and lists one record per CDR3 protein. The sample shows 120,000 to 150,000 distinct CDR3 sequences, over 85% of them seen only once. Sequenced material: CD8+ T cells from PBMCs. Every receptor here comes from a human donor in good health.

The chain employs TRBV7-9 and TRBJ2-1; D gene ambiguous. Per germline, CDR1 SEHNR and CDR2 FQNEAQ (reference sequence). The CDR3 loop spans 17 amino acids. V was pared by 3 bases and J by 3 bases, with 18 bases between. Written as DNA, the CDR3 is TGTGCCAGCAGCTTGCCCCAGGTCGGTACCTACTACAATGAGCAGTTCTTC. Translated: CASSLPQVGTYYNEQFF.

The chain carries TRBV27 and TRBJ2-3; perhaps TRBD1 as D (7 bases). This CDR3 is built from 15 residues. V lost 5 bases and J 2 bases, leaving 14 bases between the germline ends. The germline gives CDR1 MNHEY, CDR2 SMNVEV (reference sequence). CDR3: CASSPGDSLTDTQYF. DNA of the CDR3: TGTGCCAGCAGTCCGGGGGACAGCCTCACAGATACGCAGTATTTT.

The chain couples TRBV20-1 to TRBJ2-7; D remains unclear. The CDR3 contains 16 residues. Deletions cut 0 bases from V and 0 bases from J, with 15 bases between. CDR1 is DFQATT, CDR2 SNEGSKA, per germline (reference sequence). This CDR3 reads CSARDLSQRSSYEQYF. CDR3 nucleotides: TGCAGTGCTAGAGATTTGAGTCAAAGGAGCTCCTACGAGCAGTACTTC.

This clonotype was seen just once. CDR3 sequence reads: CASSTSRDFNNEQFF. The CDR3 nucleotides are TGTGCCAGCAGTACAAGCCGGGACTTTAACAATGAGCAGTTCTTC. The rearrangement joins TRBV7-9 to TRBJ2-1; possible D gene TRBD2, 6 bases. Germline V gene sequence: CDR1 SEHNR, CDR2 FQNEAQ (reference sequence). This CDR3 is built from 15 residues. The V and J ends lost 6 bases and 5 bases respectively, with 17 bases between them.

The CDR3 DNA follows: TGCAGCGTCGAGGCTAGCGGGGCTCGGGATGAGCAGTTCTTC. This sequence encodes CSVEASGARDEQFF. V and J are TRBV29-1 and TRBJ2-1; 9 nucleotides match TRBD2. This CDR3 is built from 14 residues. The germline V gene encodes CDR1 SQVTM and CDR2 ANQGSEA. The ends lost 6 bases at V and 8 bases at J; junction bases unmatched: 11.

The count of this clonotype is one. J is TRBJ2-1 and V is TRBV14; TRBD2 agrees at 7 bases. J was trimmed by 9 bases and V by 4 bases; bases with no gene match: 6. Germline V lookup: CDR1 SGHDN, CDR2 FVKESK. The length of the CDR3 is 13 residues. Here the CDR3 reads CASSPGSGVEQFF. The CDR3 bases are TGTGCCAGCAGCCCGGGGAGCGGGGTTGAGCAGTTCTTC.

The rearrangement uses TRBV7-8 and TRBJ2-7; TRBD1 matches 8 bases. Losses at the gene ends were 4 bases for V and 0 bases for J; bases not matched to a gene: 11. The germline gives CDR1 SGHVS, CDR2 FQNEAQ. The CDR3 is 17 amino acids. CDR3 sequence: CASSYIPGQVNSYEQYF. The CDR3 DNA sequence: TGTGCCAGCAGCTATATTCCGGGACAGGTGAACTCCTACGAGCAGTACTTC.

The J gene is TRBJ2-7, the V gene TRBV15; 7 nucleotides match TRBD2. V lost 9 bases and J lost 5; bases outside the gene matches: 7. There are 12 residues in the CDR3. CDR1 is LNHNV and CDR2 is YYDKDF in the germline V gene (reference sequence). This CDR3 reads CATAGSANEQYF. CDR3 DNA sequence: TGTGCCACAGCGGGGTCCGCCAACGAGCAGTACTTC. Based on the CDR3 plus reference TRBV15 and TRBJ2-7, the full variable domain is DAMVIQNPRYQVTQFGKPVTLSCSQTLNHNVMYWYQQKSSQAPKLLFHYYDKDFNNEADTPDNFQSRRPNTSFCFLDIRSPGLGDTAMYLCATAGSANEQYFGPGTRLTVT.

A remark on this clonotype: At one end the junction does not follow the germline gene, possibly because of a read error. The chain couples TRBV4-2 to TRBJ2-7; TRBD2 agrees at 10 bases. The CDR3 has 15 amino acids. CDR1 and CDR2 from the germline V gene are LGHNA and YNFKEQ. The CDR3, as DNA: TGTGCTAGCAGCCCAGCGGGAGGGCCCACCTACGAGCAGTACTTC. It is translated as CASSPAGGPTYEQYF.